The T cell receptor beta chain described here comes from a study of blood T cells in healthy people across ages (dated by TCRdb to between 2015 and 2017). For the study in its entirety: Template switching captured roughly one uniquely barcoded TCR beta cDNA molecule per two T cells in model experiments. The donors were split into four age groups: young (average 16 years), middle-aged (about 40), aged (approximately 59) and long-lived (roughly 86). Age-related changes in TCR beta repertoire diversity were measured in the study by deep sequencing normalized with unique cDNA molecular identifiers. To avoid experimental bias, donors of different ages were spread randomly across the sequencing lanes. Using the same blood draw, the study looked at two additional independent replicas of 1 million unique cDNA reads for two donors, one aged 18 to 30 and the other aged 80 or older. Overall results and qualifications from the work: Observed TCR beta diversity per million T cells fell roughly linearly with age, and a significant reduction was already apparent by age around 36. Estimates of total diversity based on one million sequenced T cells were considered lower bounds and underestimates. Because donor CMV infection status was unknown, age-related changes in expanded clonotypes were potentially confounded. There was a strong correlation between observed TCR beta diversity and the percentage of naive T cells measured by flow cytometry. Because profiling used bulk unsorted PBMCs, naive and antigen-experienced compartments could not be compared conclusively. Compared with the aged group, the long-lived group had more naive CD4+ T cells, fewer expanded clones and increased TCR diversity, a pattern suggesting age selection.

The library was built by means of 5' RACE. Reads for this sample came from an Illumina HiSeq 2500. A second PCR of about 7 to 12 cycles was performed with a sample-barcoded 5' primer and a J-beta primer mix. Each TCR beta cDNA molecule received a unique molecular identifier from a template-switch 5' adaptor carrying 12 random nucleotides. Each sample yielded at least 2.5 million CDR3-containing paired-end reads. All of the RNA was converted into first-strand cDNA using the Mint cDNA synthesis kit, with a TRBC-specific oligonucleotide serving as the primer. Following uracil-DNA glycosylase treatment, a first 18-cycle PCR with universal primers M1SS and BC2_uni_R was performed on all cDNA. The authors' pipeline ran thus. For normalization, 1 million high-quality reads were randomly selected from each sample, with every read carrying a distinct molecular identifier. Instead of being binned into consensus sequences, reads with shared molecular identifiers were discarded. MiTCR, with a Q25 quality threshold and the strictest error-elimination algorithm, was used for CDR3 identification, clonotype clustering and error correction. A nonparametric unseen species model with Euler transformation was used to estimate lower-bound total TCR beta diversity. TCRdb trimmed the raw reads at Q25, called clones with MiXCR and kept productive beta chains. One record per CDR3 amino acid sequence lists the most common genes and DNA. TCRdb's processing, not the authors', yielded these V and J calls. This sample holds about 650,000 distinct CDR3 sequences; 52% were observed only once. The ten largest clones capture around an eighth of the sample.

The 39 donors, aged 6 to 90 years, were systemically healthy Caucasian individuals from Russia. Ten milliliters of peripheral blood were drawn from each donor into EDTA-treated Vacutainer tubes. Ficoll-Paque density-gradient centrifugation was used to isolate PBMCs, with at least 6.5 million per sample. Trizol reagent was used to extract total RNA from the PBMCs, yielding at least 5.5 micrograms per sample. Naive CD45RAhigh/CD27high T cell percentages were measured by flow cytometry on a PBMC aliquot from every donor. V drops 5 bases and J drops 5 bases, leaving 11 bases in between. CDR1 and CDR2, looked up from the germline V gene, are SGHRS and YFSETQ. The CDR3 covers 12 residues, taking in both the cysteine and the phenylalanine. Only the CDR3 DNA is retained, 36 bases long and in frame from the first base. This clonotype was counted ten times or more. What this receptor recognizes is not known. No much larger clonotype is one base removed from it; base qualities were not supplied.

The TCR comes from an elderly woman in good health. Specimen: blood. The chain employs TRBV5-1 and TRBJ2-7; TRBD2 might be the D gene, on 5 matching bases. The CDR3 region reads CASRAGSDEQYF. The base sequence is TGCGCCAGCAGGGCGGGTAGCGACGAGCAGTACTTC.